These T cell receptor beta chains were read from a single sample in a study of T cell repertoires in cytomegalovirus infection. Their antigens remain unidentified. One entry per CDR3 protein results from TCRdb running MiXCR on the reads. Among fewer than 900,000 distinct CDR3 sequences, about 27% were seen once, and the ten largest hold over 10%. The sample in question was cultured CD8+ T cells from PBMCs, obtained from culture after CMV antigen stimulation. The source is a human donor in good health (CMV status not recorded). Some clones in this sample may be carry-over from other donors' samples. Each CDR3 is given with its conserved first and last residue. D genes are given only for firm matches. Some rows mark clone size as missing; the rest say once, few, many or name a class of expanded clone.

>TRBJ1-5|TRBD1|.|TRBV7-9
CASSSTRDSVNQPQHF
TGTGCCAGCAGCTCGACAAGGGACAGCGTCAATCAGCCCCAGCATTTT
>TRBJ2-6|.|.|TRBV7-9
CASSGQGPRGSGANVLTF
TGTGCCAGCAGCGGTCAGGGTCCAAGAGGGAGCGGGGCCAACGTCCTGACTTTC
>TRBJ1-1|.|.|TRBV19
CASSIHSGNTEAFF
TGTGCCAGTAGTATCCATTCAGGGAACACTGAAGCTTTCTTT
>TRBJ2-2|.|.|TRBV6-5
CASSYAPGELFF
TGTGCCAGCAGTTACGCCCCCGGGGAGCTGTTTTTT
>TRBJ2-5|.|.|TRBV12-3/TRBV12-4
CASSFGPLRVEQETQYF
TGTGCCAGCAGTTTTGGGCCTCTAAGGGTTGAACAAGAGACCCAGTACTTC
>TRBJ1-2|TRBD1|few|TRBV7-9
CASSLGQGIDGYTF
TGTGCCAGCAGTCTAGGACAGGGGATCGATGGCTACACCTTC
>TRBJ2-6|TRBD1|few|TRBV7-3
CASSLIRQGARGANVLTF
TGTGCCAGCAGCTTAATCCGACAGGGGGCGCGAGGGGCCAACGTCCTGACTTTC
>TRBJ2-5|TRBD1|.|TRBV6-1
CASSDPTGGLRYF
TGTGCCAGCAGTGACCCGACAGGGGGACTCCGATACTTC
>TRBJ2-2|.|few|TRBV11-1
CASSLALVSRGDPGELFF
TGTGCCAGCAGCTTAGCGCTGGTTAGCAGGGGAGATCCCGGGGAGCTGTTTTTT
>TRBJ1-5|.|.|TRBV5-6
CASSLGGSGLSNQPQHF
TGTGCCAGCAGCTTGGGAGGGTCCGGTTTGAGCAATCAGCCCCAGCATTTT
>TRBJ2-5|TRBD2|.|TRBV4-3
CASSHDLAGGPGTQYF
TGCGCCAGCAGCCACGATCTAGCGGGGGGGCCGGGGACCCAGTACTTC
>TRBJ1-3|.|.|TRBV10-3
CASKRGQTETLDSGNTIYF
TGTGCCTCAAAGAGAGGGCAGACCGAGACCCTGGACTCTGGAAACACCATATATTTT
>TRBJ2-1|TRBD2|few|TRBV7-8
CASSIPGLRQFF
TGTGCCAGCTCAATTCCGGGACTACGACAGTTCTTC
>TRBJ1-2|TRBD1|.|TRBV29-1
CSVATGGSGRGYTF
TGCAGCGTCGCGACAGGGGGCTCCGGAAGAGGCTACACCTTC
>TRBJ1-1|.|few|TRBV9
CASSSNPNTEAFF
TGTGCCAGCAGCTCAAATCCGAACACTGAAGCTTTCTTT
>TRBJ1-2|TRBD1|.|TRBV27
CASSSEQGGGYGYTF
TGTGCCAGCAGTTCGGAACAGGGGGGAGGCTATGGCTACACCTTC
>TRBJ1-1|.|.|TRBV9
CASSVVRRGNTEAFF
TGTGCCAGCAGCGTAGTCCGGCGAGGGAACACTGAAGCTTTCTTT
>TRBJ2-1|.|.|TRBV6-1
CASSVRGPSYNEQFF
TGTGCCAGCAGTGTGCGGGGGCCATCCTACAATGAGCAGTTCTTC
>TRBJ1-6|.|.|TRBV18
CASSPSGLYNSPLHF
TGTGCCAGCTCACCTAGCGGACTCTATAATTCACCCCTCCACTTT
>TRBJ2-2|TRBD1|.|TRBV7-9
CASSHLDRGYTGELFF
TGTGCCAGCAGCCATTTAGACAGGGGTTACACCGGGGAGCTGTTTTTT
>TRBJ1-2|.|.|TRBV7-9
CASSLSGKENYGYTF
TGTGCCAGCAGCTTAAGTGGCAAGGAAAACTATGGCTACACCTTC
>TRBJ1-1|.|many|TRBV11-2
CASSLAFFPRNGMNTEAFF
TGTGCCAGCAGCTTAGCCTTCTTCCCCAGAAACGGCATGAACACTGAAGCTTTCTTT
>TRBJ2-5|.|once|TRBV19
CASRGGIASQETQYF
TGTGCCAGTAGAGGGGGGATAGCGAGTCAAGAGACCCAGTACTTC
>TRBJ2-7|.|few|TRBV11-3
CASSLGQSSYEQYF
TGTGCCAGCAGCTTAGGCCAGTCCTCCTACGAGCAGTACTTC
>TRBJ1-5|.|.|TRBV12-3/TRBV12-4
CASSFEGGYQPQHF
TGTGCCAGCAGCTTCGAGGGGGGCTATCAGCCCCAGCATTTT
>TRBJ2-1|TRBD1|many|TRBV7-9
CASSATTQGAAYNEQFF
TGTGCCAGCAGCGCTACCACACAGGGGGCGGCCTACAATGAGCAGTTCTTC
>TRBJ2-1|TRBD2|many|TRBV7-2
CASSRLAGGLNEQFF
TGTGCCAGCAGCCGACTAGCGGGGGGGCTCAATGAGCAGTTCTTC
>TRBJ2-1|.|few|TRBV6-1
CASRGPGYSTFYNEQFF
TGTGCCAGCAGGGGCCCTGGCTACAGCACATTCTACAATGAGCAGTTCTTC